This TCR beta chain originates from a study of blood T cell repertoires in COVID-19. V gave up 5 bases and J gave up 4 bases; unmatched junction bases: 10. Germline V gene lookup returns CDR1 SEHNR and CDR2 FQNEAQ (reference sequence). There are 17 residues in the CDR3. The protocol was immunoSEQ multiplex PCR, while the TCRdb copy is restricted to in-frame clones and leaves out a portion. This table holds 400,000 or so clones, over 75% found once. This clone was counted once. The J gene is TRBJ2-1, the V gene TRBV7-9; 11 bases map to TRBD2. Sequencing was done on a sample of PBMCs or T cells enriched from blood (not recorded which). This clonotype was sampled from a man aged 25 to 45 who had recovered from COVID-19. CDR3 sequence reads: CASSRTSGSAAYNEQFF. Here the CDR3 DNA reads TGTGCCAGCAGCAGAACTAGCGGGAGTGCTGCTTACAATGAGCAGTTCTTC.